This is a list of T cell receptor beta chains from one sample in a study of human versus mouse CDR3 diversity and MHC coevolution. Some clones are missing from TCRdb's copy, which holds only in-frame ones; the method was immunoSEQ multiplex PCR. This table has tens of thousands of clones, just under 95% appearing once. Source material: naive CD4+ T cells from blood. These receptors all come from a person aged 55 to 70 in good health. Both conserved end residues are part of each CDR3. The D gene is left open where the match is weak. The size field is filled for only some rows; it gives once, few, many or a size class.

14,TRBJ1-1,NA,TRBV7-9,NA,TGTGCCAGCAGCTTAAACTCCAGGGCAGCCGAAGCTTTCTTT,CASSLNSRAAEAFF
16,TRBJ2-3,NA,TRBV5-1,TRBD2,TGCGCCAGCAGCCCGTACCTAGCGGGAGTCATAGATACGCAGTATTTT,CASSPYLAGVIDTQYF
12,TRBJ2-5,NA,TRBV19,NA,TGTGCCAGTGGAGCTAGCGCGAAGACCCAGTACTTC,CASGASAKTQYF
15,TRBJ2-2,NA,TRBV19,TRBD2,TGTGCCAGTAGTAGTCGGGGGGTAAACACCGGGGAGCTGTTTTTT,CASSSRGVNTGELFF
14,TRBJ2-1,NA,TRBV4-2,NA,TGTGCCAGCAGCCCCGCAGGGACTTCCGATGAGCAGTTCTTC,CASSPAGTSDEQFF
12,TRBJ2-7,NA,TRBV19,NA,TGTGCCAGTAGTATTGGGCAGACCGAGCAGTACTTC,CASSIGQTEQYF
15,TRBJ2-1,NA,TRBV6-5,TRBD1,TGTGCCAGCGCGAAGCCGGGACAGGGATCCAATGAGCAGTTCTTC,CASAKPGQGSNEQFF
15,TRBJ2-1,NA,TRBV7-3,TRBD2,TGTGCCAGCAGCGGACTAGCGGGAGTGGGCAATGAGCAGTTCTTC,CASSGLAGVGNEQFF
14,TRBJ1-1,NA,TRBV6-5,TRBD1,TGTGCCAGCAACCAGGGGGCCTCGCGGACTGAAGCTTTCTTT,CASNQGASRTEAFF
12,TRBJ2-5,NA,TRBV7-9,NA,TGTGCCAGCAGCTGGGGGGGCGGGACCCAGTACTTC,CASSWGGGTQYF
16,TRBJ2-7,NA,TRBV19,TRBD2,TGTGCCAGTAGTATAGAGGGGACTAGCGGGAGTTACGAGCAGTACTTC,CASSIEGTSGSYEQYF
16,TRBJ1-2,once,TRBV6-6,NA,TGTGCCAGCAGTTATGAATACCCTACTGCTAACTATGGCTACACCTTC,CASSYEYPTANYGYTF
14,TRBJ2-7,NA,TRBV5-1,TRBD1,TGCGCCAGCAGCCCCCGGGACAGCCCCTACGAGCAGTACTTC,CASSPRDSPYEQYF
18,TRBJ1-5,NA,TRBV19,TRBD1,TGTGCCAGTAGTATAGCGAGGGGGCGAGGTACTATCAATCAGCCCCAGCATTTT,CASSIARGRGTINQPQHF
12,TRBJ2-3,NA,TRBV6-1,NA,TGTGCCAGCAGTATCGGAGTGGCGACGCAGTATTTT,CASSIGVATQYF
14,TRBJ2-7,NA,TRBV11-2,NA,TGTGCCAGCAGCTTACTACAGGGTCCCCACGAGCAGTACTTC,CASSLLQGPHEQYF
16,TRBJ2-1,NA,TRBV5-5,TRBD1,TGTGCCAGCAGATATACCGGGACAGGTCCCTACAATGAGCAGTTCTTC,CASRYTGTGPYNEQFF
14,TRBJ2-3,NA,TRBV5-8,NA,TGTGCCAGCAGCTTGTACGGGGGCACAGATACGCAGTATTTT,CASSLYGGTDTQYF
16,TRBJ2-4,NA,TRBV25-1,NA,TGTGCCAGCAGTGACCCACCGGGACTCGGAAAAAACATTCAGTACTTC,CASSDPPGLGKNIQYF
14,TRBJ2-3,NA,TRBV11-1,TRBD2,TGTGCCAGCAGGGGACTATCCTTCACAGATACGCAGTATTTT,CASRGLSFTDTQYF
15,TRBJ1-1,NA,TRBV9,NA,TGTGCCAGCAGCGTAGTTGGGGGAGGGAACACTGAAGCTTTCTTT,CASSVVGGGNTEAFF
17,TRBJ2-2,NA,TRBV5-1,TRBD2,TGCGCCAGCAGCTCTAGACTAGCGGGAGGGAACACCGGGGAGCTGTTTTTT,CASSSRLAGGNTGELFF
13,TRBJ1-2,NA,TRBV30,NA,TGTGCCTGGAGCAGAGGGGGAGAGAATGGCTACACCTTC,CAWSRGGENGYTF
14,TRBJ1-6,NA,TRBV4-1,NA,TGCGCCAGCAGCCACGGACAGCATAATTCACCCCTCCACTTT,CASSHGQHNSPLHF
14,TRBJ2-1,NA,TRBV27,TRBD1,TGTGCCAGCAGCCGGGACAGGGGCCTAGGAGAGCAGTTCTTC,CASSRDRGLGEQFF
14,TRBJ2-2,NA,TRBV23-1,NA,TGCGCCAGCAGTCAGGAGGGGGCCACCGGGGAGCTGTTTTTT,CASSQEGATGELFF
15,TRBJ2-2,once,TRBV9,TRBD2,TGTGCCAGCAGCGCCGGACTAGGAAACACCGGGGAGCTGTTTTTT,CASSAGLGNTGELFF
15,TRBJ1-3,NA,TRBV6-6,NA,TGTGCCAGCAGAACGACAAAGAGCTCTGGAAACACCATATATTTT,CASRTTKSSGNTIYF
12,TRBJ2-2,NA,TRBV11-3,NA,TGTGCCAGCAGCTTAGCAGCCGGGGAGCTGTTTTTT,CASSLAAGELFF
14,TRBJ1-4,NA,TRBV6-5,NA,TGTGCCAGCAGTTACGCAGCAACTAATGAAAAACTGTTTTTT,CASSYAATNEKLFF
12,TRBJ1-1,NA,TRBV29-1,TRBD1,TGCAGCATACAGGGGGCTAGCACTGAAGCTTTCTTT,CSIQGASTEAFF
17,TRBJ2-1,NA,TRBV7-9,TRBD1,TGTGCCAGCAGCCTACGGACCCGGACAGGGGACTTTGATGAGCAGTTCTTC,CASSLRTRTGDFDEQFF
13,TRBJ1-2,NA,TRBV7-2,TRBD1,TGTGCCAGCAGCGACAGGGTCGGGTCGAGCTACACCTTC,CASSDRVGSSYTF
11,TRBJ2-7,once,TRBV20-1,NA,TGCAGTGCTAGAGAAGGGGACGAGCAGTACTTC,CSAREGDEQYF
15,TRBJ2-3,NA,TRBV29-1,NA,TGCAGCGCAGGCGCCGGGGTTACTAGCACAGATACGCAGTATTTT,CSAGAGVTSTDTQYF
14,TRBJ2-5,NA,TRBV7-2,NA,TGTGCCAGCAGCCCCCTAAGAATCCAAGAGACCCAGTACTTC,CASSPLRIQETQYF
14,TRBJ2-5,NA,TRBV19,NA,TGTGCCAGTAGTATAGGGGGGGGCGGAGAGACCCAGTACTTC,CASSIGGGGETQYF
14,TRBJ2-3,NA,TRBV5-4,TRBD2,TGTGCCAGCAGCTTTGGACTAGAGGCAGATACGCAGTATTTT,CASSFGLEADTQYF
13,TRBJ2-7,NA,TRBV6-1,NA,TGTGCCACAGTCGGACAGTTCAACTACGAGCAGTACTTC,CATVGQFNYEQYF
16,TRBJ2-3,NA,TRBV9,TRBD2,TGTGCCAGCAGCTTAAATTTAGCGGGAAGCACAGATACGCAGTATTTT,CASSLNLAGSTDTQYF
14,TRBJ2-2,NA,TRBV5-1,TRBD1,TGCGCCAGCTTCAACGACAGGGGGTTTGAGGAGCTGTTTTTT,CASFNDRGFEELFF
16,TRBJ2-7,NA,TRBV5-6,NA,TGTGCCAGCAGCTTGGGGGAGCGGCGGGGACGAGACGAGCAGTACTTC,CASSLGERRGRDEQYF